This T cell receptor (beta chain) emerged from a study of shared T cell receptors in the human thymus. Sequencing was performed with immunoSEQ multiplex PCR; in TCRdb, only in-frame clones are kept and a portion is missing. The sample consists of hundreds of thousands of clones, just under 95% of them appearing once. CDR3 length: 15 residues. Trimming stripped 1 base from V and 5 bases from J, with 16 bases between. CDR1 SGDLS and CDR2 YYNGEE come from the germline V gene. The receptor comes from a human donor. The sequenced sample was thymocytes. The chain couples TRBV9 to TRBJ2-7; tentative D call: TRBD2 (7 bases). The CDR3 nucleotides read TGTGCCAGCAGCGTAAGTCCGGGGGGCGTCCACGAGCAGTACTTC. As protein: CASSVSPGGVHEQYF.